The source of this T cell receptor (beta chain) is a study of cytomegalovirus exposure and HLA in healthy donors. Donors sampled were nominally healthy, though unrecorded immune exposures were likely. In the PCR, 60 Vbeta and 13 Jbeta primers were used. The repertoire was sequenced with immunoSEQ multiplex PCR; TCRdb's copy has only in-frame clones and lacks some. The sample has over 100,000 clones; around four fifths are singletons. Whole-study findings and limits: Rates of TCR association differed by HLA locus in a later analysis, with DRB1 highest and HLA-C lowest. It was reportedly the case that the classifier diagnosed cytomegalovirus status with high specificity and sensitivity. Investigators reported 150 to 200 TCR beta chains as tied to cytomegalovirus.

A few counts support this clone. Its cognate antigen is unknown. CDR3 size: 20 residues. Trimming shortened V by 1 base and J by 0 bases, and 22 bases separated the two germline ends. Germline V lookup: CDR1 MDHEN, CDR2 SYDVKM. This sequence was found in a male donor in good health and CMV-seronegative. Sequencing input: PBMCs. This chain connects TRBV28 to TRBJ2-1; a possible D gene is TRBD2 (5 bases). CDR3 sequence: CASSLLGVFGGPSSYNEQFF. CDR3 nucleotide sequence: TGTGCCAGCAGTTTATTGGGAGTGTTCGGCGGCCCCAGCTCCTACAATGAGCAGTTCTTC.